A single T cell receptor beta chain is shown here with its context. Antigen: not known. This record comes from a study of T cells expressing NK-cell markers. Study information: The eight sequenced donors comprised seven who were HCMV-seropositive and one who was seronegative.

Study outcomes and limitations: What remained unclear was the HCMV specificity of expanded NKG2C+ T cell clones. Each of roughly six donors carried dominant NKG2C+ clonotypes accounting for roughly 1.0-7.5% of CD8+ T cells.

The CDR3 extends over 13 amino acids. Germline assignment: CDR1 SGHTA and CDR2 FQGNSA. No DNA is given; TCRdb re-called the 5' RACE reads and lists each CDR3 protein once. This sample's table reports 200,000 to 300,000 distinct CDR3 sequences. Sequenced sample: blood T cells: a sorted CD56 or NKG2C T cell subset, CD4+ or CD8+ T cells, or bulk PBMC T cells (not recorded which). The V call is TRBV7-2, the J call TRBJ2-2. The receptor comes from a woman aged 18 to 69 in good health. This CDR3 is CASSLEATGELFF.